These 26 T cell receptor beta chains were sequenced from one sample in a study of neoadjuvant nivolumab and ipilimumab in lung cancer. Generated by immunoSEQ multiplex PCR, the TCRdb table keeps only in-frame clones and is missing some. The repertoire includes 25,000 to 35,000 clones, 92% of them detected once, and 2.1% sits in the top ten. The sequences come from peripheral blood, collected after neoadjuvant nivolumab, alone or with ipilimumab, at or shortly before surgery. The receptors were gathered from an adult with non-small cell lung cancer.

CDR3 nucleotides: TGTGCCAGCAGCCTAGGACCGGGGCAGGCTGAAGCTTTCTTT. Its protein is CASSLGPGQAEAFF. The chain has TRBV5-4 and TRBJ1-1; D is perhaps TRBD1 (5 bases). CDR1 and CDR2 (germline): SGHNT, YYREEE (reference sequence). Trimming removed 4 bases from V and 6 bases from J, with 16 bases in between. The CDR3 covers 14 residues.

The CDR3 DNA follows: TGTGCCAGCAGCCCCGGGGCCAATCAGCCCCAGCATTTT. It translates to CASSPGANQPQHF. The J gene is TRBJ1-5, the V gene TRBV7-8, with D possibly TRBD1 on 5 matching bases. V was clipped by 5 bases and J by 3 bases, with 8 bases between them. The CDR3 length is 13 residues. Germline CDR1 reads SGHVS; CDR2 reads FQNEAQ.

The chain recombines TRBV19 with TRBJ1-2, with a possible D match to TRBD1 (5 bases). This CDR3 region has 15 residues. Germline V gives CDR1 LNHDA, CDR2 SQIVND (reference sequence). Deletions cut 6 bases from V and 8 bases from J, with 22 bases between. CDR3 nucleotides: TGTGCCAGTAGAACGAGGGGTCGGGAGAGGGACGGCTACACCTTC. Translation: CASRTRGRERDGYTF.

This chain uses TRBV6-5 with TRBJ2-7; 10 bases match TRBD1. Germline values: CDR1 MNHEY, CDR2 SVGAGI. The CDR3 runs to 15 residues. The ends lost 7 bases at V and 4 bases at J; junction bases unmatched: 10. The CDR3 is CASKKGRDRGYEQYF. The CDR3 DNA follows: TGTGCCAGCAAAAAAGGGAGGGACAGGGGTTACGAGCAGTACTTC.

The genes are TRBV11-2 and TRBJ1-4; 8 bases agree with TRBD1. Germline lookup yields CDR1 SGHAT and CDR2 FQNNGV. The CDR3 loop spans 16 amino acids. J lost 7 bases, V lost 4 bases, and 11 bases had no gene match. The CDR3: CASSSLLTGDIEKLFF. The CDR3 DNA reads TGTGCCAGCAGCTCCCTCTTGACAGGGGATATTGAAAAACTGTTTTTT.

The CDR3 nucleotides are TGTGCCAGCAGCTTAGGGACAGGGTTTTTGGAGACCCAGTACTTC. Amino acid sequence: CASSLGTGFLETQYF. The chain joins TRBV7-2 to TRBJ2-5, with 8 bases aligning to TRBD1. Per germline, CDR1 SGHTA and CDR2 FQGNSA. The junction had 6 bases not matched to a gene; V was cut back by 1 base and J by 5 bases. This CDR3 spans 15 amino acids.

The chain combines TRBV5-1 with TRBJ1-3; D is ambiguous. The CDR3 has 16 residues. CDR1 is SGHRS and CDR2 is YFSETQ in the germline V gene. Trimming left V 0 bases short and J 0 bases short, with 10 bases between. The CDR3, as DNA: TGCGCCAGCAGCTTGGAACGGACGGACTCTGGAAACACCATATATTTT. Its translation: CASSLERTDSGNTIYF.

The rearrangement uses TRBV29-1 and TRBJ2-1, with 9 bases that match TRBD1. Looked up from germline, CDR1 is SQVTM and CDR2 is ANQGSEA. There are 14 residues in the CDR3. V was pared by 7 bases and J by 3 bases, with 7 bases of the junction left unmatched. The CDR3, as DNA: TGCAGCGGGGTCCGGGACAGGGACTACAATGAGCAGTTCTTC. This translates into CSGVRDRDYNEQFF.

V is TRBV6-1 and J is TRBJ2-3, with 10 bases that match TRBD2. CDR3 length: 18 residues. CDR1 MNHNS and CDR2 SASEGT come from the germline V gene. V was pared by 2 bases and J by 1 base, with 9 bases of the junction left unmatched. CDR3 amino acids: CASSEWRSGREGTDTQYF. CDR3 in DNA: TGTGCCAGCAGTGAATGGAGGAGCGGGAGGGAGGGCACAGATACGCAGTATTTT.

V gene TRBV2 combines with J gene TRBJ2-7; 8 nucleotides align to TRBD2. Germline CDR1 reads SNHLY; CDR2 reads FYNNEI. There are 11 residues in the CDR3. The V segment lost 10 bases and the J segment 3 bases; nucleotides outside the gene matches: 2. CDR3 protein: CAKGTSYEQYF. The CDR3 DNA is TGTGCCAAGGGGACTAGCTACGAGCAGTACTTC.

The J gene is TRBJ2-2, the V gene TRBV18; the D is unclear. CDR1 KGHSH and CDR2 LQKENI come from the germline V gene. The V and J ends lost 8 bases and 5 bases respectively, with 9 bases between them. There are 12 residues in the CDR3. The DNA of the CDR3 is TGTGCCAGCGCGACGTGGACCGGGGAGCTGTTTTTT. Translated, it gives CASATWTGELFF.

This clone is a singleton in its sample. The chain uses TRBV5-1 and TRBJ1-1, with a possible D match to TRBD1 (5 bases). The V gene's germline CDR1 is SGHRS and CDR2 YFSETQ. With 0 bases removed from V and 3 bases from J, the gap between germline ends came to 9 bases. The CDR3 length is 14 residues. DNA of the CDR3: TGCGCCAGCAGCTTGGACGGGGGAGACACTGAAGCTTTCTTT. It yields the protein CASSLDGGDTEAFF. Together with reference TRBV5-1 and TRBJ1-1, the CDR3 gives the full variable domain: KAGVTQTPRYLIKTRGQQVTLSCSPISGHRSVSWYQQTPGQGLQFLFEYFSETQRNKGNFPGRFSGRQFSNSRSEMNVSTLELGDSALYLCASSLDGGDTEAFFGQGTRLTVV.

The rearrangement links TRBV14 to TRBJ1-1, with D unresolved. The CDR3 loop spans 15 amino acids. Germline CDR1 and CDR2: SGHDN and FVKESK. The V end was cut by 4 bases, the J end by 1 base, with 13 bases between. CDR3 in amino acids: CASSPESGPNTEAFF. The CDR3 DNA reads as TGTGCCAGCAGCCCAGAATCAGGACCGAACACTGAAGCTTTCTTT. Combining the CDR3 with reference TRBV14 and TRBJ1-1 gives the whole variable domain EAGVTQFPSHSVIEKGQTVTLRCDPISGHDNLYWYRRVMGKEIKFLLHFVKESKQDESGMPNNRFLAERTGGTYSTLKVQPAELEDSGVYFCASSPESGPNTEAFFGQGTRLTVV.

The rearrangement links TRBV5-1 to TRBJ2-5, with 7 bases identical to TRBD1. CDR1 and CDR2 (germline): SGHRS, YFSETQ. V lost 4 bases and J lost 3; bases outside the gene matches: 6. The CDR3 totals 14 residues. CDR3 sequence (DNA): TGCGCCAGCAGCCAGGGACAGAATGAAGAGACCCAGTACTTC. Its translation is CASSQGQNEETQYF. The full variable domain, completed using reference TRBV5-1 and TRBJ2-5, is KAGVTQTPRYLIKTRGQQVTLSCSPISGHRSVSWYQQTPGQGLQFLFEYFSETQRNKGNFPGRFSGRQFSNSRSEMNVSTLELGDSALYLCASSQGQNEETQYFGPGTRLLVL.

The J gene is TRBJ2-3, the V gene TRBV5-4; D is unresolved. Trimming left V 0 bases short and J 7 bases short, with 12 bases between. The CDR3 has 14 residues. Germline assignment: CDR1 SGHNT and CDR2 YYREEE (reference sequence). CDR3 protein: CASSLATPSNTQYF. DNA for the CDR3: TGTGCCAGCAGCTTGGCTACCCCCTCGAATACGCAGTATTTT.

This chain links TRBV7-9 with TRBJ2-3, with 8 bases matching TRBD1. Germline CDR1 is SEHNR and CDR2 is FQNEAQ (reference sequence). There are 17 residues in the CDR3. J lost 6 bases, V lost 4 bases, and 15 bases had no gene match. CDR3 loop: CASSSRQGRSSRDTQYF. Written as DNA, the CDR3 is TGTGCCAGCAGCTCTCGACAGGGGCGATCGTCTCGGGATACGCAGTATTTT. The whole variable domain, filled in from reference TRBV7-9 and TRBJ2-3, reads DTGVSQNPRHKITKRGQNVTFRCDPISEHNRLYWYRQTLGQGPEFLTYFQNEAQLEKSRLLSDRFSAERPKGSFSTLEIQRTEQGDSAMYLCASSSRQGRSSRDTQYFGPGTRLTVL.

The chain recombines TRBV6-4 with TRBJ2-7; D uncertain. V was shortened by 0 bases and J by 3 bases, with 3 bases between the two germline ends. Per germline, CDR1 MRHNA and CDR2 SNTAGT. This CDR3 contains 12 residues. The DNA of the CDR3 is TGTGCCAGCAGTGACTCGAACTACGAGCAGTACTTC. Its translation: CASSDSNYEQYF.

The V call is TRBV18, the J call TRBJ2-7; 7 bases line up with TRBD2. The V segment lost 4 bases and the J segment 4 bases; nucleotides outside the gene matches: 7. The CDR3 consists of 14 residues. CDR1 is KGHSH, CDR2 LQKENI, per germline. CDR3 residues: CASSLAGERYEQYF. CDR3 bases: TGTGCCAGCTCACTTGCGGGAGAAAGGTACGAGCAGTACTTC.

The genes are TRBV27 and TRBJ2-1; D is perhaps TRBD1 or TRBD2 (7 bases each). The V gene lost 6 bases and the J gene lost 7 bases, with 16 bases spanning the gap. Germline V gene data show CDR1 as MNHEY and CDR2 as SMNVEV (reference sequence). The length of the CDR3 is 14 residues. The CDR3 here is CASSRRETGNEQFF. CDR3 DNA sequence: TGTGCCAGCAGCAGGCGGGAGACAGGGAATGAGCAGTTCTTC.

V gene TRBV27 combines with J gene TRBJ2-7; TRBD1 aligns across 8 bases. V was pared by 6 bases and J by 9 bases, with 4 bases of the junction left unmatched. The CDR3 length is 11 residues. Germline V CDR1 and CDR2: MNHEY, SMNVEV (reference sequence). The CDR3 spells CASRQGARQYF. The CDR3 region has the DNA TGTGCCAGCAGGCAGGGGGCGAGGCAGTACTTC.

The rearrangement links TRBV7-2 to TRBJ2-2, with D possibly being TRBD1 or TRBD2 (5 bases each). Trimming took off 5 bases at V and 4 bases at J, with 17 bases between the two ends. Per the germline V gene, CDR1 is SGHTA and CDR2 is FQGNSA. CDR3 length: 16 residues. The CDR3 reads CASSPYGTLPTGELFF. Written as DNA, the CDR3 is TGTGCCAGCAGCCCATATGGGACCCTCCCCACCGGGGAGCTGTTTTTT.

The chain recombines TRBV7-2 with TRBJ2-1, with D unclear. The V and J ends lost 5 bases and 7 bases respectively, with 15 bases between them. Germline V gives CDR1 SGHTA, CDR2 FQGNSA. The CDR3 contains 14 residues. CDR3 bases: TGTGCCAGCAGCCCCGAAGGAGCCCTGAATGAGCAGTTCTTC. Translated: CASSPEGALNEQFF.

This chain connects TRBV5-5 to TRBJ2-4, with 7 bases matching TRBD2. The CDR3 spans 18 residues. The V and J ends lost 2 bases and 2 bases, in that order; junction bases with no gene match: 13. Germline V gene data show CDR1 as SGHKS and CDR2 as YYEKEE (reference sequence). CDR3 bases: TGTGCCAGCAGCTTTTTGATCCAGGAGCGGGGCCCCAAAAACATTCAGTACTTC. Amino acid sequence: CASSFLIQERGPKNIQYF.

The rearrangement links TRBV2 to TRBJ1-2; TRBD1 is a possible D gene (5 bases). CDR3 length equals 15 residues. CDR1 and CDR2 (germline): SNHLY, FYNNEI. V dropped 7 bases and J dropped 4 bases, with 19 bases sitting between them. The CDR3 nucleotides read TGTGCCAGCACCGAAGGGGCCACAGGTCTCTATGGCTACACCTTC. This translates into CASTEGATGLYGYTF.

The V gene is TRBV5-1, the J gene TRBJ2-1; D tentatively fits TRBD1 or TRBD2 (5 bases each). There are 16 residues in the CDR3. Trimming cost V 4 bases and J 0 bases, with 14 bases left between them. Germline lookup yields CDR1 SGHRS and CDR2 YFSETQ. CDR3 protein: CASSPTKGSSYNEQFF. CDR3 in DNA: TGCGCCAGCAGCCCCACCAAGGGGAGCTCCTACAATGAGCAGTTCTTC.

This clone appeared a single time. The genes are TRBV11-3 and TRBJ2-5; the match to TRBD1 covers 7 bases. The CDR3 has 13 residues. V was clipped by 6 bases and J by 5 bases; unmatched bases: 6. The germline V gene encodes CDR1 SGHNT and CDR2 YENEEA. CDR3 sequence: CASRRQGDETQYF. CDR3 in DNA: TGTGCCAGCAGGCGGCAGGGGGATGAGACCCAGTACTTC.